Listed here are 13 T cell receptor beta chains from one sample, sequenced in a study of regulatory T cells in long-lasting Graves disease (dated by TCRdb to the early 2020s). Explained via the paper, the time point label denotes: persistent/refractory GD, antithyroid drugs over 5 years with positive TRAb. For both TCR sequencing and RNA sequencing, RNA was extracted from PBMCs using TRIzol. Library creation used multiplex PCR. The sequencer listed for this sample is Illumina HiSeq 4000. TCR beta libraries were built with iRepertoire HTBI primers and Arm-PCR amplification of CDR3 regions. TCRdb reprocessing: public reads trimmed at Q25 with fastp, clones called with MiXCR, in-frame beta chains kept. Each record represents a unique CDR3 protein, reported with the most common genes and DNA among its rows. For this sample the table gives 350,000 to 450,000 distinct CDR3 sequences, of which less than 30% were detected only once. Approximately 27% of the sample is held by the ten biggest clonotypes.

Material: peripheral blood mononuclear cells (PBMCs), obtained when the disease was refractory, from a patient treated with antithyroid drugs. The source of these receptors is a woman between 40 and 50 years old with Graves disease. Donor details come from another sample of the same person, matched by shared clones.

The CDR3: CASSLAPQRAYYEQYF. CDR3 in DNA: TGCGCCAGCAGCTTGGCCCCCCAGCGGGCTTACTACGAGCAGTACTTC. This chain joins TRBV5-1 and TRBJ2-7; D possibly corresponds to TRBD2 (6 bases). Trimming shortened V by 0 bases and J by 3 bases, and 16 bases separated the two germline ends. Germline V gives CDR1 SGHRS, CDR2 YFSETQ. This CDR3 comprises 16 residues.

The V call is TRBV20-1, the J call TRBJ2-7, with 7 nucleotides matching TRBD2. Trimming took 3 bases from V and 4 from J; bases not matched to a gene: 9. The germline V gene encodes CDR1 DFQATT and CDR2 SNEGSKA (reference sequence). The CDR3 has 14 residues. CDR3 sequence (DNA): TGCAGTGCTAGGGCCCAGGGCGGGGGATACGAGCAGTACTTC. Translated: CSARAQGGGYEQYF.

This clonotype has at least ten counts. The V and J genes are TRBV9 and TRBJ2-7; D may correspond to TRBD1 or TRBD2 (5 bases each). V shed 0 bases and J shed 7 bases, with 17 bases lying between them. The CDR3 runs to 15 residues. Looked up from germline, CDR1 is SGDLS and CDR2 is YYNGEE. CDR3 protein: CASSVATGPLREQYF. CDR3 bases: TGTGCCAGCAGCGTAGCAACGGGACCCCTCAGGGAGCAGTACTTC.

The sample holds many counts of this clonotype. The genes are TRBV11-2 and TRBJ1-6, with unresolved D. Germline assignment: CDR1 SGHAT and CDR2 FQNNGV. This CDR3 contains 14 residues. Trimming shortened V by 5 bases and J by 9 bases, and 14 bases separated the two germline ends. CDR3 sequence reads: CASSLYAKGSPLHF. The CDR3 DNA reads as TGTGCCAGCAGCCTGTATGCGAAAGGTTCACCCCTCCACTTT.

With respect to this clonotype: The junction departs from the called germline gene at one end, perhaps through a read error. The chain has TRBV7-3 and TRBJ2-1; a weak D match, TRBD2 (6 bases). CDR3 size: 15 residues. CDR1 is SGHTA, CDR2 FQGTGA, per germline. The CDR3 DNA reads TGTGCCAGCAGCTTACTAGCGAGCTCCTACGATGAGCAGTTCTTC. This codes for CASSLLASSYDEQFF. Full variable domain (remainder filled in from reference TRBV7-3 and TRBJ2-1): GAGVSQTPSNKVTEKGKYVELRCDPISGHTALYWYRQSLGQGPEFLIYFQGTGAADDSGLPNDRFFAVRPEGSVSTLKIQRTERGDSAVYLCASSLLASSYDEQFFGPGTRLTVL.

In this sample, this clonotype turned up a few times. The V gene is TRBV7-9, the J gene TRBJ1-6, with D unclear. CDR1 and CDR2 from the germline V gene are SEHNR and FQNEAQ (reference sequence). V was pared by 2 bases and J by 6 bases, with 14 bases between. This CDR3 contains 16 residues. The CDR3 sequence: CASSLTLKGSNSPLHF. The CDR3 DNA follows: TGTGCCAGCAGCTTAACCCTCAAAGGAAGTAATTCACCCCTCCACTTT. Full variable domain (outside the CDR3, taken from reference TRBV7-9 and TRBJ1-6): DTGVSQNPRHKITKRGQNVTFRCDPISEHNRLYWYRQTLGQGPEFLTYFQNEAQLEKSRLLSDRFSAERPKGSFSTLEIQRTEQGDSAMYLCASSLTLKGSNSPLHFGNGTRLTVT.

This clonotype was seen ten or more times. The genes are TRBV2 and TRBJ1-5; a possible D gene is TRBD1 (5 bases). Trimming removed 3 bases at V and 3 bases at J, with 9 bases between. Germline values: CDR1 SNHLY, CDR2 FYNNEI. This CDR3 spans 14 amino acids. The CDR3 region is CASSEGRPNQPQHF. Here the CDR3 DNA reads TGTGCCAGCAGTGAGGGACGGCCCAATCAGCCCCAGCATTTT.

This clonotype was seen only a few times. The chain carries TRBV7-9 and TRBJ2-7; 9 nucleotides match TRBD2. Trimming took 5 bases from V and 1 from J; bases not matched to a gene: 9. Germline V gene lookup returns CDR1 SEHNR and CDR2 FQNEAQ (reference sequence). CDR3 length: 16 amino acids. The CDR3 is CASSALLAGSSYEQYF. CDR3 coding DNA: TGTGCCAGCAGCGCCCTGCTAGCGGGATCTTCCTACGAGCAGTACTTC. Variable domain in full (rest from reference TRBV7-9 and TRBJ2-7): DTGVSQNPRHKITKRGQNVTFRCDPISEHNRLYWYRQTLGQGPEFLTYFQNEAQLEKSRLLSDRFSAERPKGSFSTLEIQRTEQGDSAMYLCASSALLAGSSYEQYFGPGTRLTVT.

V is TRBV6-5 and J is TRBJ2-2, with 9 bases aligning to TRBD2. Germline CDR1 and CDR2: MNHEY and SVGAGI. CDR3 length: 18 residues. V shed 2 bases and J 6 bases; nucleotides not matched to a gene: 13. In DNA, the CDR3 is TGTGCCAGCAGTTACCTGGTCAGGGCGGGAGGGGTACCCGGGGAGCTGTTTTTT. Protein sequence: CASSYLVRAGGVPGELFF.

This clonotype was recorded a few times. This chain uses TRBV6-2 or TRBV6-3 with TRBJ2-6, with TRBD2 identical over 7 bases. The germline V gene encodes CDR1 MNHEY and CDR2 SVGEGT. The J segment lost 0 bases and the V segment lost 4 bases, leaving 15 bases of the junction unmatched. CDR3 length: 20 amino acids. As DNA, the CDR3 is TGTGCCAGCAGTTGGACCTTAGGGGAGGGGACGAGCTCTGGGGCCAACGTCCTGACTTTC. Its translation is CASSWTLGEGTSSGANVLTF.

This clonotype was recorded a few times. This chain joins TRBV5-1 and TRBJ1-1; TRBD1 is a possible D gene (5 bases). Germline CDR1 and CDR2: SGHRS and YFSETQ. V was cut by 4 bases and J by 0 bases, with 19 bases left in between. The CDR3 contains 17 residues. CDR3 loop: CASSLKGHRILNTEAFF. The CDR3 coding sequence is TGCGCCAGCAGCCTAAAAGGACACAGAATACTGAACACTGAAGCTTTCTTT.

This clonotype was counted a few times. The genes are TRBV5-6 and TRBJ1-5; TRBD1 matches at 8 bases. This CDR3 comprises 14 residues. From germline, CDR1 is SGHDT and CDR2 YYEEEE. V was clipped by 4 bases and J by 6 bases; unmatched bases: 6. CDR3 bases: TGTGCCAGCAGCCCTGGACAGGGCTTTCAGCCCCAGCATTTT. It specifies CASSPGQGFQPQHF. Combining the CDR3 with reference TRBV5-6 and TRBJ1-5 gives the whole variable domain DAGVTQSPTHLIKTRGQQVTLRCSPKSGHDTVSWYQQALGQGPQFIFQYYEEEERQRGNFPDRFSGHQFPNYSSELNVNALLLGDSALYLCASSPGQGFQPQHFGDGTRLSIL.

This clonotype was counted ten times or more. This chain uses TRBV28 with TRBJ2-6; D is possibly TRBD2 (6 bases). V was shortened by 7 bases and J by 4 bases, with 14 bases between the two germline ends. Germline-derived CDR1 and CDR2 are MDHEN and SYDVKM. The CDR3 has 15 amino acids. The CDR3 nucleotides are TGTGCCAGCAAAACTGGGCGGGAAGGGGCCAACGTCCTGACTTTC. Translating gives CASKTGREGANVLTF.